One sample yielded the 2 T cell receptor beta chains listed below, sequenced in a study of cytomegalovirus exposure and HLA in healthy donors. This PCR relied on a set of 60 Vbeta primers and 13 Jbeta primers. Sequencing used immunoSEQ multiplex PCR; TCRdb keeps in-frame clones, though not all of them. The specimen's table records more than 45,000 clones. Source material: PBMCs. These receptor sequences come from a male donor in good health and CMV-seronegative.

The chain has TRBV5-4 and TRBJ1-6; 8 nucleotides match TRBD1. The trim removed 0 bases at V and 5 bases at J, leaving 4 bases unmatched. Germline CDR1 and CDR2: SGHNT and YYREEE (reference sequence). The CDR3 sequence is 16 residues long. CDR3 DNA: TGTGCCAGCAGCTTGGGCAGGGGGCTAAATAATTCACCCCTCCACTTT. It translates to CASSLGRGLNNSPLHF.

Here the CDR3 DNA reads TGTGCCAGCAGCTCCACAGGGGGGGATTCACCCCTCCACTTT. This encodes CASSSTGGDSPLHF. The V gene is TRBV7-9, the J gene TRBJ1-6; 8 positions agree with TRBD1. From germline, CDR1 is SEHNR and CDR2 FQNEAQ (reference sequence). J lost 8 bases, V lost 4 bases, and 4 bases had no gene match. The CDR3 runs to 14 residues.